These T cell receptor beta chains were read from a single sample in a study of Ad26.COV2.S vaccination and SARS-CoV-2 variants. Repertoires were generated with immunoSEQ multiplex PCR, while TCRdb's copy carries only in-frame clones and drops some. The sample consists of 200,000 to 250,000 clones, more than 75% of them appearing once. The input for sequencing was peripheral blood, taken in a trial of Ad26.COV2.S vaccine versus placebo. These receptors originate from a person between 18 and 65 years old who received the Ad26.COV2.S COVID-19 vaccine or a placebo. The CDR3 runs from the conserved cysteine through the conserved F or W. D genes are given only for firm matches. Size is omitted from some rows. Given values are once, few, many or a class for expanded clones.

>once|TRBV7-2|14|.|TRBJ2-5
TGTGCCAGCAGCTTTAGGCGGGCACAAGAGACCCAGTACTTC
CASSFRRAQETQYF
>.|TRBV19|14|.|TRBJ2-2
TGTGCCAGTAGTCTCAGGGGGGTGACCGGGGAGCTGTTTTTT
CASSLRGVTGELFF
>.|TRBV30|14|.|TRBJ2-3
TGTGCCTGGAATAGGGACGGTTACACAGATACGCAGTATTTT
CAWNRDGYTDTQYF
>once|TRBV3-1/TRBV3-2|14|.|TRBJ2-2
TGTGCCAGCAGCCCACTGACTCGGACCGGGGAGCTGTTTTTT
CASSPLTRTGELFF
>.|TRBV5-4|17|TRBD1|TRBJ1-2
TGTGCCAGCAGCCACACCGGGACAGGGGGCCCTTACTATGGCTACACCTTC
CASSHTGTGGPYYGYTF
>.|TRBV7-2|18|TRBD2|TRBJ2-7
TGTGCCAGCAGCTTAGTTCCCCCTACTAGCGGGAGTTCTTACGAGCAGTACTTC
CASSLVPPTSGSSYEQYF
>.|TRBV5-1|17|TRBD2|TRBJ2-3
TGCGCCAGCAGTTCCTCACTAGCGGGGGGGCATGGAGATACGCAGTATTTT
CASSSSLAGGHGDTQYF
>.|TRBV7-9|17|.|TRBJ1-5
TGTGCCAGCAGCTTAGCGCTTGGAGCTTATAGCAATCAGCCCCAGCATTTT
CASSLALGAYSNQPQHF
>.|TRBV5-4|15|TRBD1|TRBJ2-7
TGTGCCAGCAGCCTGGACAGGGTGGGCATCTACGAGCAGTACTTC
CASSLDRVGIYEQYF
>.|TRBV28|17|TRBD1|TRBJ1-2
TGTGCCAGCAGACGCCCGGCCGGGACAGGGGGCAACTATGGCTACACCTTC
CASRRPAGTGGNYGYTF
>.|TRBV18|13|.|TRBJ2-1
TGTGCCAGCTCACCATCAGGGGTTCCTGAGCAGTTCTTC
CASSPSGVPEQFF
>.|TRBV6-5|14|.|TRBJ2-7
TGTGCCAGCTCCCGGGCAGACGAGTGGGACGAGCAGTACTTC
CASSRADEWDEQYF
>many|TRBV20-1|17|TRBD1|TRBJ1-5
TGCAGTGCTAGTCCGGCATGGGACAGGGGGAGCAATCAGCCCCAGCATTTT
CSASPAWDRGSNQPQHF
>once|TRBV19|14|.|TRBJ1-6
TGTGCCAGTAGTACGACAGTAAAGGATTCACCCCTCCACTTT
CASSTTVKDSPLHF